The source of this TCR beta chain is a study of human T cells and chemical hapten exposure. In the study overall: Sensitizing treatment utilized 2% DPC over a roughly 2 cm by roughly 2 cm portion of upper inner arm skin. Readings were taken at 6 days from patch tests that had applied 0.01% DPC to the upper back.

The sample holds many counts of this clonotype. Its antigen is not known. Time point given: pre-sensitization, week 0. Treatment denoted: therapeutic diphenylcyclopropenone sensitization with weekly scalp DPC. General study results and limits: TCRs whose frequency exceeded 1 in 1000 remained the same following DPC sensitization. PT1 expanded TCR counts and patch test score were linked, and their correlation was positive.

Germline V lookup: CDR1 SQVTM, CDR2 ANQGSEA. V trimming: 6 bases; J trimming: 5 bases; junction bases outside the gene matches: 5. The CDR3 sequence is 13 residues long. In TCRdb, the RACE reads were re-called with MiXCR into one record per CDR3 protein. The sample records tens of thousands of distinct CDR3 sequences, approximately 11% being singletons. This rearrangement joins TRBV29-1 to TRBJ1-5, with 9 bases aligning to TRBD1. The sample here was whole blood, taken in connection with sensitization to the hapten diphenylcyclopropenone (DPC). The origin of this receptor is a woman aged 50 to 65 with alopecia areata. Some clones in this sample may be carry-over from other donors' samples. This CDR3 is CSVGDRADQPQHF. The CDR3 DNA follows: TGCAGCGTAGGGGACAGGGCCGATCAGCCCCAGCATTTT.